Reported below is one TCR beta chain. Antigen unknown. The data stem from a study of T cell repertoires in cytomegalovirus infection. Study as a whole: Public TCR beta signatures indicated both CMV infection and matching HLA type. Overall study findings and caveats: There were carriers of CMV plus the relevant HLA, and cumulative public TCR beta family frequency identified them. HLA-C-restricted CMV-specific TCR beta clonotypes prevailed in the ex vivo response.

TCRdb reprocessed the reads with MiXCR, giving one entry per CDR3 protein. Among about 260,000 distinct CDR3 sequences listed, roughly 13% were seen once. Germline V gene lookup returns CDR1 KGHSH and CDR2 LQKENI. The CDR3 consists of 16 residues. V gave up 3 bases and J gave up 4 bases; unmatched junction bases: 7. This sequence joins TRBV18 and TRBJ2-3; the match to TRBD1 covers 10 bases. The TCR comes from a human donor in good health (CMV status not recorded). Some clones in this sample may be carry-over from other donors' samples. Sample: PBMCs. CDR3 sequence: CASSPPGQGLADTQYF. The CDR3 DNA sequence: TGTGCCAGCTCACCCCCGGGACAGGGGTTGGCAGATACGCAGTATTTT.